The clone carrying this TCR beta chain was counted between two and nine times. Produced via immunoSEQ multiplex PCR; TCRdb's table is partial and in-frame only. The data contain 240,000 or so clones, 70% to 85% of them singletons. CDR3 length: 18 amino acids. Germline assignment: CDR1 SNHLY and CDR2 FYNNEI. The V segment lost 7 bases and the J segment 7 bases; nucleotides outside the gene matches: 19. This sample stems from a study of blood T cell repertoires in COVID-19. The sequenced sample consisted of peripheral blood. The rearrangement links TRBV2 to TRBJ1-5, with 10 nucleotides matching TRBD1. The TCR comes from a woman of 80 years or more with acute or convalescent COVID-19. CDR3 residues: CASTPRSGTGAIEQPQHF. In DNA form, the CDR3 reads TGTGCCAGCACCCCGCGCTCTGGGACAGGGGCAATAGAACAGCCCCAGCATTTT.